Listed below are T cell receptor beta chains from one sample, sequenced in a study of T-cell reconstitution after alpha-beta-depleted transplantation in children. TCRdb fed the PCR reads into MiXCR, producing one record per CDR3 protein. There are some 530,000 distinct CDR3 sequences in the sample; roughly an eighth occur only once, and around 5.6% lies in the top ten. The material sequenced was PBMCs from the stem cell graft donor, taken from the stem cell graft. The receptors stem from a human donor who donated a stem cell graft to a child with combined immunodeficiency. The CDR3 runs from the conserved cysteine through the conserved F or W. The D gene is left open where the match is weak. Not all rows give a size; the values are once, few, many and, for expanded clones, a class.

TRBJ2-7 | - | many | TRBV6-5 | CASSYGRAYEQYF | TGTGCCAGCAGTTACGGCAGGGCCTACGAGCAGTACTTC
TRBJ1-1 | - | few | TRBV7-2 | CASSGGLENTEAFF | TGTGCCAGCAGCGGAGGGTTGGAGAACACTGAAGCTTTCTTT
TRBJ2-2 | TRBD2 | - | TRBV4-1 | CASSQAVLAGGNTGELFF | TGCGCCAGCAGCCAAGCGGTCCTAGCGGGAGGCAACACCGGGGAGCTGTTTTTT
TRBJ2-5 | - | - | TRBV4-2 | CASGRGHQETQYF | TGTGCCAGCGGCCGCGGACACCAAGAGACCCAGTACTTC
TRBJ2-1 | - | - | TRBV5-1 | CASSPLSGGTPNEQFF | TGCGCCAGCAGCCCCCTGTCGGGGGGCACTCCCAATGAGCAGTTCTTC
TRBJ2-1 | - | many | TRBV5-1 | CASSLAPGNEQFF | TGCGCCAGCAGCTTGGCCCCCGGTAATGAGCAGTTCTTC
TRBJ2-7 | - | many | TRBV18 | CASSLSSTYEQYF | TGTGCCAGCTCACTCAGTTCCACCTACGAGCAGTACTTC
TRBJ2-1 | - | many | TRBV7-3 | CASSLGLANNEQFF | TGTGCCAGCAGCTTAGGACTTGCGAACAATGAGCAGTTCTTC
TRBJ1-4 | - | few | TRBV15 | CATSRDLGLREKLFF | TGTGCCACCAGCAGAGATCTCGGCCTCCGGGAAAAACTGTTTTTT
TRBJ2-7 | - | many | TRBV5-1 | CASSLGISYEQYF | TGCGCCAGCAGCTTGGGAATCTCCTACGAGCAGTACTTC